This TCR beta chain derives from a study of molecular identifiers for immune sequencing clone quantification. Study outcomes and limitations: Clonotypes topping 20 RNA copies carried over 99% of effector molecules but under 1% of naive ones. Sharing of a barcode by identical TCR molecules could cause highly expanded clone sizes to be underestimated.

Only a few counts were recorded for this clonotype. Its antigen remains unknown. Libraries used about 20,000 to 1,100,000 sorted naive CD8 T cells and 10%, 30% or 50% RNA input. Using a CD8+CD4-CCR7+CD45RA+ phenotype, naive CD8 T cells were sorted. One entry per CDR3 protein, called by TCRdb with MiXCR from the PCR reads. Among under 600,000 distinct CDR3 sequences listed, about 20% were seen once. Germline CDR1 and CDR2: MNHEY and SVGEGT. The CDR3 is 16 amino acids. V lost 2 bases and J 4 bases, leaving 14 bases between the germline ends. Sequencing used naive CD8+ T cells from blood, with Jurkat cell RNA spiked in. The subset was: FACS-sorted CD8+CD4-CCR7+CD45RA+ naive T cells. This sequence joins TRBV6-2 or TRBV6-3 and TRBJ2-2, with D possibly being TRBD1 (6 bases). This TCR came from a human donor in good health. Some libraries in this study had Jurkat cell RNA spiked in. In DNA form, the CDR3 reads TGTGCCAGCAGTTACACCGGGACACACCGCACCGGGGAGCTGTTTTTT. This gives the protein CASSYTGTHRTGELFF.